This TCR beta chain came from a study of T cell clonotyping in hematopoietic cell transplantation. Produced via immunoSEQ multiplex PCR; TCRdb's table is partial and in-frame only. The table lists around 13,000 clones, around 83% of them singletons. CDR1 and CDR2 from the germline V gene are GTSNPN and SVGIG (reference sequence). Trimming stripped 6 bases from V and 4 bases from J, with 12 bases between. The CDR3 is 13 residues long. The sample in question was PBMCs, obtained 100 days after allogeneic stem cell transplant. The rearrangement uses TRBV30 and TRBJ1-4; D is uncertain. The TCR sequence derives from a female patient aged 40-50 years who had an allogeneic stem cell transplant from a related donor, so T cells may come from the graft donor. Some clones in this sample may be carry-over from other donors' samples. The CDR3 here is CACLKQLNEKLFF. In nucleotides, the CDR3 is TGTGCCTGTTTAAAACAGCTTAATGAAAAACTGTTTTTT. Looking up the rest from reference TRBV30 and TRBJ1-4 gives the full variable domain: SQTIHQWPATLVQPVGSPLSLECTVEGTSNPNLYWYRQAAGRGLQLLFYSVGIGQISSEVPQNLSASRPQDRQFILSSKKLLLSDSGFYLCACLKQLNEKLFFGSGTQLSVL.